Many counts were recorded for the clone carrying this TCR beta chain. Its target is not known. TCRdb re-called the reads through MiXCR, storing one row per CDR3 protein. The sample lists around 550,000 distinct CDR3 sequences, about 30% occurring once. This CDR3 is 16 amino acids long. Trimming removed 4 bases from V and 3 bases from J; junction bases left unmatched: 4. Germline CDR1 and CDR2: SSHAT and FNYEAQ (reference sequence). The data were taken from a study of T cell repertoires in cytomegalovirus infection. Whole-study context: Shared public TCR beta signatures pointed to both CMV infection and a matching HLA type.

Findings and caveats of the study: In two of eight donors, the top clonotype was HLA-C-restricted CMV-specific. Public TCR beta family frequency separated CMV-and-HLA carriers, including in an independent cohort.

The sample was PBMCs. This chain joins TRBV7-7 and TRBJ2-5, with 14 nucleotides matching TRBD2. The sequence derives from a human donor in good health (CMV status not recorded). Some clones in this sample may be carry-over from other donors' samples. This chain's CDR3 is CASSYGLAGGEETQYF. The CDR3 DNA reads TGTGCCAGCAGCTATGGACTAGCGGGAGGAGAAGAGACCCAGTACTTC.